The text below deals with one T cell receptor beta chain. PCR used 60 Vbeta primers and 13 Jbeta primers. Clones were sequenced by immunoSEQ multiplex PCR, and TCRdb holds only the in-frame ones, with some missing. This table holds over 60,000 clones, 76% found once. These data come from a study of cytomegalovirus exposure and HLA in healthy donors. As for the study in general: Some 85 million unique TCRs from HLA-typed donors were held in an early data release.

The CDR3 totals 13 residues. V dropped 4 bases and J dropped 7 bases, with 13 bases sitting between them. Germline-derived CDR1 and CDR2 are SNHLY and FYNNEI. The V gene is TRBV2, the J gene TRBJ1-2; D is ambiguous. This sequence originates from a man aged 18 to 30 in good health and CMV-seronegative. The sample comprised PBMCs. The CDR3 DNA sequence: TGTGCCAGCAGTGTTAGACGTGAGGGTGGCTACACCTTC. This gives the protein CASSVRREGGYTF.